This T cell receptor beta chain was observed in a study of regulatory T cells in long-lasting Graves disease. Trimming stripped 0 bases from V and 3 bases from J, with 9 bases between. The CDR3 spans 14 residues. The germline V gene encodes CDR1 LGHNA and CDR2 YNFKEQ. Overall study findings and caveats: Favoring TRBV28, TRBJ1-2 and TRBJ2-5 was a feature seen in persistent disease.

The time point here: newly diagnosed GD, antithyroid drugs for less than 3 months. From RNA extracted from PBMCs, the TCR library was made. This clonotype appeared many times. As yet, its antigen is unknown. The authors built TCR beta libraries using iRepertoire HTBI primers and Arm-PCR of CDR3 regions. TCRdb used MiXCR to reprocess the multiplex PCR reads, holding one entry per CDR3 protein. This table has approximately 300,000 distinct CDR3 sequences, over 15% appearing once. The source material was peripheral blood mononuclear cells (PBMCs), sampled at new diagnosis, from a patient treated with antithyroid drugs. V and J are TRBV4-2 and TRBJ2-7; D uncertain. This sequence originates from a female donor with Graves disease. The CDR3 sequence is CASSQEGSGYEQYF. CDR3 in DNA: TGTGCCAGCAGCCAAGAAGGGTCCGGCTACGAGCAGTACTTC.